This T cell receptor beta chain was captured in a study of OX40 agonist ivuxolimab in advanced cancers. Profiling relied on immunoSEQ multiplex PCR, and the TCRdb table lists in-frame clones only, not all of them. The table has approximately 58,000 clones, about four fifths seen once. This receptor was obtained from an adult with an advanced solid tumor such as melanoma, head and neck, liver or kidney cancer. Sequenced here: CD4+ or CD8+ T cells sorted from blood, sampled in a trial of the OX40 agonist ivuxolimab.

The CDR3 coding sequence is TGTGCCAGCTCACCACGTGGGGGCACTGAAGCTTTCTTT. It yields the protein CASSPRGGTEAFF. This chain joins TRBV18 and TRBJ1-1; weak D call: TRBD1 (5 bases). CDR1 and CDR2 (germline): KGHSH, LQKENI. The germline V and J ends were trimmed by 1 base and 4 bases, with 7 bases remaining between them. CDR3 length: 13 residues.